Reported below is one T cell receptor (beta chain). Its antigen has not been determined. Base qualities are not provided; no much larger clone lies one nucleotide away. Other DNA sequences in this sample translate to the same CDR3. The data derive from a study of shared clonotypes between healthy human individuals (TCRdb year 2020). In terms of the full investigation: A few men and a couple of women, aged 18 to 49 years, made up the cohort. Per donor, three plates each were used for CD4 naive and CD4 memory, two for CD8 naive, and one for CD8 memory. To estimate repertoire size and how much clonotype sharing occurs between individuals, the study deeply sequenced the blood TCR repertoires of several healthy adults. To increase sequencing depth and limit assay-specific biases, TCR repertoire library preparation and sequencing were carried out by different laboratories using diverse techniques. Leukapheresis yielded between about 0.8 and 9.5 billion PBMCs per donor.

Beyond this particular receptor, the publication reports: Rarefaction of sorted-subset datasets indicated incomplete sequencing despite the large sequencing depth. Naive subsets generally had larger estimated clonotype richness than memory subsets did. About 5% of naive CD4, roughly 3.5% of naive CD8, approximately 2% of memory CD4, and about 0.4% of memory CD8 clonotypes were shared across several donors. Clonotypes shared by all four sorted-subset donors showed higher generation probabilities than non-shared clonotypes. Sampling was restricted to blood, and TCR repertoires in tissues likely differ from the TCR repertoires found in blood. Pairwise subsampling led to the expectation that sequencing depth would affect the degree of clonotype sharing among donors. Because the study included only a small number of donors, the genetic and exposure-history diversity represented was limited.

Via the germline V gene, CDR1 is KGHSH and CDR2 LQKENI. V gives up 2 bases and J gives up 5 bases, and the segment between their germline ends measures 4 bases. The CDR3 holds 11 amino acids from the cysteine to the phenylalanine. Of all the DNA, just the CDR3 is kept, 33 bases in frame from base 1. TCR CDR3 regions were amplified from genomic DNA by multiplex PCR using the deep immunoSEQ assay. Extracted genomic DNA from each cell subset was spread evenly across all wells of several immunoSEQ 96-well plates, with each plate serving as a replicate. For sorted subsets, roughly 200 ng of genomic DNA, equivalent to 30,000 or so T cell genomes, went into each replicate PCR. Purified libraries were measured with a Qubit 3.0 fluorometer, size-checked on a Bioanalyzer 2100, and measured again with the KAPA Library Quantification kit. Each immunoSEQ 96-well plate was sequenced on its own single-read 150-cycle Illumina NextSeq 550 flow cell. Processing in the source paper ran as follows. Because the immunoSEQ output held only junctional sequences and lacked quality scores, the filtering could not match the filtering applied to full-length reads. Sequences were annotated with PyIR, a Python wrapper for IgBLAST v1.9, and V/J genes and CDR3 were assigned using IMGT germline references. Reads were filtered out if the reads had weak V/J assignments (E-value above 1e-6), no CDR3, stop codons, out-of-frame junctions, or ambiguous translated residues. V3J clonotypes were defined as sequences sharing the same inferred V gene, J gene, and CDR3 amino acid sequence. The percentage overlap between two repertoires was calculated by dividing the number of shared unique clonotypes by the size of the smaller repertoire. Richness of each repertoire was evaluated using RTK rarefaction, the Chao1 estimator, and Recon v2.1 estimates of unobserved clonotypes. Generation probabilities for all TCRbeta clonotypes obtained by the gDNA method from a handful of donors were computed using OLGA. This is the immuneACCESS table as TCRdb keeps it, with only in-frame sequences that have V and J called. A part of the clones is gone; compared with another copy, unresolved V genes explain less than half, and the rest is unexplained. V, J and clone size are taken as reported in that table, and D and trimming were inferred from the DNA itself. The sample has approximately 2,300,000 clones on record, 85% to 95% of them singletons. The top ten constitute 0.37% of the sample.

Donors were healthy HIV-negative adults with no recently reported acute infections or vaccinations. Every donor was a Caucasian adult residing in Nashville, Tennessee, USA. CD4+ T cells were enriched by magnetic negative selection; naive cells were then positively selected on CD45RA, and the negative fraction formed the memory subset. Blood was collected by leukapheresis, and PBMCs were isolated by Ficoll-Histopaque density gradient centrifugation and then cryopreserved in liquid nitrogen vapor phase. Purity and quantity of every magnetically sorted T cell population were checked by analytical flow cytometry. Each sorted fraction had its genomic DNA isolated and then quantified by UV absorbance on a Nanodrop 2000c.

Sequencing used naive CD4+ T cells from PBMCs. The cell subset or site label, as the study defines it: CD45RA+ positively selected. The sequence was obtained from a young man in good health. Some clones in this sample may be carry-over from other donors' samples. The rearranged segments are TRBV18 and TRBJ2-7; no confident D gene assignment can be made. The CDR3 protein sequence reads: CASSPGHEQYF. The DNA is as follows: TGTGCCAGCTCACCAGGGCACGAGCAGTACTTC.